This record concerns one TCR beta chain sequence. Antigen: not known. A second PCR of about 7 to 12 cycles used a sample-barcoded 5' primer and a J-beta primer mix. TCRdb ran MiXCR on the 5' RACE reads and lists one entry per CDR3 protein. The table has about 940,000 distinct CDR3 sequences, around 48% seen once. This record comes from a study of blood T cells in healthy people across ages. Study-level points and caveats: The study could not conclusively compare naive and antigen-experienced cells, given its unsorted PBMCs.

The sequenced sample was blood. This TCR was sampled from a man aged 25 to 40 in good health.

The CDR3: CASSNGPYSNQPQHF. CDR3 nucleotides: TGTGCCAGCAGCAACGGACCATATAGCAATCAGCCCCAGCATTTT. The rearrangement links TRBV7-2 to TRBJ1-5; D not resolved. V gave up 5 bases and J gave up 0 bases, with 11 bases separating them. This CDR3 spans 15 amino acids. CDR1 is SGHTA and CDR2 is FQGNSA in the germline V gene.